This T cell receptor (beta chain) came from a study of T cells after yellow fever vaccination. Notes on the study in general: FACS-sorted repertoires might harbor abundant contaminating clonotypes from the bulk population.

This CDR3 is built from 16 residues. CDR1 is SSHAT and CDR2 is FNYEAQ in the germline V gene (reference sequence). In its sample, this clonotype was seen a few times. Its matching antigen is unknown. The junction differs from germline at one of its ends, possibly a read error. A process of 5'RACE template switching, which added a universal primer site and UMIs, was used to make TCR cDNA. TCRdb analysed the 5' RACE reads with MiXCR anew, one entry per CDR3 protein. Of some 300,000 distinct CDR3 sequences listed, around 4% are singletons. This TCR came from a man aged 18 to 30 who received the YFV17D yellow fever vaccine. Material: PBMCs, obtained on the day of the yellow fever booster vaccination. The chain couples TRBV7-7 to TRBJ2-1; TRBD1 matches at 7 bases. Here the CDR3 DNA reads TGTGCTAGCAGCTTAGCCCGCACAGGGGAGAACAATGAGCAGTTCTTC. It encodes CASSLARTGENNEQFF.